This TCR beta chain derives from a study of T and B cells in COVID-19 patients. TRB was amplified from around 250-500 ng of blood genomic DNA. The length of the CDR3 is 10 residues. The ends were cut back, 10 bases at V and 7 bases at J, with 9 bases in the middle. CDR1 and CDR2 (germline): LNHDA, SQIVND (reference sequence). Multiplex PCR with BIOMED2 TRB-A/B primer pools amplified TRB rearrangements. TCRdb re-called the multiplex PCR reads through MiXCR, storing one row per CDR3 protein. Among fewer than 6,500 distinct CDR3 sequences listed, 25% to 35% were seen once. The chain joins TRBV19 to TRBJ2-3, with D perhaps TRBD2 (5 bases). The clonotype comes from a human donor with active COVID-19. The donor label of this sample is uncertain. Material: blood. CDR3 sequence (DNA): TGTGCCACCGGCGGGTATACGCAGTATTTT. Translating it yields CATGGYTQYF.